The 22 T cell receptor beta chains below come from one sample, sequenced in a study of radiotherapy plus CTLA-4 blockade in lung cancer. Using immunoSEQ multiplex PCR, the repertoire was profiled, and TCRdb retains in-frame clones only, with some absent. The top ten hold 3% to 4.5% of the sample, which has approximately 89,000 clones, about 78% seen once. The sample here was peripheral blood, taken from a patient treated with radiotherapy plus ipilimumab. The receptor source for this set is a human donor with non-small cell lung cancer who had a partial response to radiotherapy plus ipilimumab. Some clones in this sample may be carry-over from other donors' samples.

This clone has a single count. This chain links TRBV7-3 with TRBJ2-1; 9 bases map to TRBD1. CDR1 and CDR2 (germline): SGHTA, FQGTGA. This CDR3 has 13 amino acids. V dropped 5 bases and J dropped 12; count of bases not matched to a gene: 8. The CDR3 nucleotides are TGTGCCAGCAGCCCGCTGGACAGGGGCGTGCAGTTCTTC. Encoded protein: CASSPLDRGVQFF. Full variable domain (remainder filled in from reference TRBV7-3 and TRBJ2-1): GAGVSQTPSNKVTEKGKYVELRCDPISGHTALYWYRQSLGQGPEFLIYFQGTGAADDSGLPNDRFFAVRPEGSVSTLKIQRTERGDSAVYLCASSPLDRGVQFFGPGTRLTVL.

The rearrangement links TRBV9 to TRBJ2-1, with 8 bases that match TRBD2. With V trimmed by 0 bases and J by 9 bases, 11 bases remained unmatched. The CDR3 sequence is 16 residues long. The germline V gene encodes CDR1 SGDLS and CDR2 YYNGEE. The CDR3 DNA reads as TGTGCCAGCAGCGTAGTGACGGGAGGGCCGTTCGGTGAGCAGTTCTTC. Its translation: CASSVVTGGPFGEQFF.

The CDR3 here is CASSSGLAGDLGELFF. DNA for the CDR3: TGTGCCAGCAGTTCTGGACTAGCGGGAGATCTCGGGGAGCTGTTTTTT. The rearrangement uses TRBV28 and TRBJ2-2; 13 bases map to TRBD2. This CDR3 has 16 residues. Per the germline V gene, CDR1 is MDHEN and CDR2 is SYDVKM. Trimming cost V 4 bases and J 7 bases; bases outside gene matches: 6.

The CDR3 DNA reads as TGTGCCAGCAGATCCGACAGTACCTACGAGCAGTACTTC. As protein: CASRSDSTYEQYF. The chain combines TRBV5-6 with TRBJ2-7; D may be TRBD1 (5 bases). Germline V gene sequence: CDR1 SGHDT, CDR2 YYEEEE. This CDR3 has 13 amino acids. The V end lost 5 bases, the J end lost 2 bases, and 11 bases lay between the germline ends.

This chain joins TRBV5-1 and TRBJ2-3; TRBD2 aligns across 7 bases. The germline CDR1 and CDR2 sequences are SGHRS and YFSETQ. This CDR3 is 14 amino acids long. The V gene end was trimmed by 3 bases and the J gene end by 5 bases; junction bases not matched to a gene: 6. DNA of the CDR3: TGCGCCAGCAGCTCCTCGGGGGGTCAAGATACGCAGTATTTT. Protein product: CASSSSGGQDTQYF.

The rearrangement uses TRBV16 and TRBJ2-3; D possibly corresponds to TRBD1 (5 bases). Per germline, CDR1 KGHSY and CDR2 FQNENV. The CDR3 length is 12 residues. Trimming left V 6 bases short and J 3 bases short, with 7 bases between. CDR3 DNA: TGTGCCAGCAGAGGGGTGACAGATACGCAGTATTTT. Protein product: CASRGVTDTQYF.

This sequence joins TRBV7-9 and TRBJ1-3; D remains ambiguous. Germline loops: CDR1 SEHNR, CDR2 FQNEAQ (reference sequence). V was pared by 8 bases and J by 0 bases, with 11 bases between. The CDR3 sequence is 14 residues long. CDR3 nucleotide sequence: TGTGCCAGCCAGGTGGCCACCTCTGGAAACACCATATATTTT. It translates to CASQVATSGNTIYF.

CDR3 DNA: TGTGCCAGCAGTGGTGGGGAGATGGGGGCCCGGCGGTACTTC. Translating it yields CASSGGEMGARRYF. The genes are TRBV2 and TRBJ2-5; TRBD1 is a possible D gene (6 bases). Trimming took 4 bases from V and 13 from J, leaving 22 bases between them. Germline V gene data show CDR1 as SNHLY and CDR2 as FYNNEI. There are 14 residues in the CDR3.

The chain couples TRBV18 to TRBJ2-7; a possible D gene is TRBD2 (6 bases). Germline loops: CDR1 KGHSH, CDR2 LQKENI. The CDR3 has 16 residues. V was shortened by 6 bases and J by 2 bases, with 20 bases between the two germline ends. Here the CDR3 reads CASSPRERHHTYEQYF. DNA of the CDR3: TGTGCCAGCTCGCCCCGGGAGCGGCACCACACCTACGAGCAGTACTTC.

The V call is TRBV2, the J call TRBJ2-3; D might be TRBD2 (6 bases). The V gene lost 6 bases and the J gene lost 3 bases, with 16 bases spanning the gap. The CDR3 extends over 15 amino acids. The V gene's germline CDR1 is SNHLY and CDR2 FYNNEI. The CDR3 nucleotides read TGTGCCAGCAGGAAGACTAGTGTGTCTACAGATACGCAGTATTTT. It is translated as CASRKTSVSTDTQYF.

This clone was seen only a few times. The J gene is TRBJ2-3, the V gene TRBV6-6, with D unclear. CDR3 size: 11 residues. The germline CDR1 and CDR2 sequences are MNHNY and SVGAGI (reference sequence). V lost 4 bases to trimming and J lost 4 bases, with 3 bases between them. This CDR3 is CASSSADTQYF. The CDR3 DNA sequence: TGTGCCAGCAGTTCGGCAGATACGCAGTATTTT.

The chain joins TRBV18 to TRBJ1-2; 8 bases match TRBD1. This CDR3 spans 15 amino acids. Trimming removed 3 bases from V and 8 bases from J; junction bases left unmatched: 11. Germline V lookup: CDR1 KGHSH, CDR2 LQKENI. CDR3 amino acids: CASSPYEDRVGGYTF. DNA for the CDR3: TGTGCCAGCTCACCCTACGAGGACAGGGTAGGAGGCTACACCTTC.

The genes are TRBV28 and TRBJ1-1; possibly TRBD1 for D (6 bases). The V end was cut by 5 bases, the J end by 4 bases, with 17 bases between. CDR3 size: 15 residues. Germline loops: CDR1 MDHEN, CDR2 SYDVKM. The CDR3 DNA is TGTGCCAGCAGTCCCCAACAGGGAACGGGCACTGAAGCTTTCTTT. Its translation is CASSPQQGTGTEAFF.

The chain carries TRBV7-8 and TRBJ2-1; TRBD1 is a possible D gene (5 bases). The CDR3 sequence is 13 residues long. V was trimmed by 0 bases and J by 7 bases, leaving 7 bases between them. Looked up from germline, CDR1 is SGHVS and CDR2 is FQNEAQ. CDR3 protein: CASSLASGNEQFF. The CDR3 DNA sequence: TGTGCCAGCAGCTTAGCTTCAGGGAATGAGCAGTTCTTC.

The chain links TRBV28 to TRBJ2-1, with 8 bases that match TRBD2. The CDR3 sequence is 16 residues long. J gave up 4 bases and V 3 bases, and 8 bases lay outside the gene matches. Germline V lookup: CDR1 MDHEN, CDR2 SYDVKM. The DNA for the CDR3 is TGTGCCAGCAGTTTTAGGGCTAGCGGGCTGTACAATGAGCAGTTCTTC. Translated, it gives CASSFRASGLYNEQFF.

The rearrangement links TRBV4-2 to TRBJ1-4; 10 bases map to TRBD1. V dropped 1 base and J dropped 8; count of bases not matched to a gene: 13. This CDR3 region has 18 residues. CDR1 is LGHNA and CDR2 is YNFKEQ in the germline V gene. CDR3: CASSQVRDRGEGKEKLFF. CDR3 nucleotides: TGTGCCAGCAGCCAAGTCAGGGACAGGGGTGAGGGGAAAGAAAAACTGTTTTTT.

The V call is TRBV28, the J call TRBJ2-1, with D possibly matching TRBD2 (6 bases). This CDR3 contains 16 residues. Germline CDR1 is MDHEN and CDR2 is SYDVKM. With 6 bases removed from V and 5 bases from J, the gap between germline ends came to 20 bases. CDR3 region: CASSSGARTGHNEQFF. In DNA form, the CDR3 reads TGTGCCAGCAGCTCGGGAGCGAGGACTGGTCACAATGAGCAGTTCTTC.

A single count supports this clone. This rearrangement joins TRBV21-1 to TRBJ1-5; TRBD1, the table's D call, lacks a check against the DNA. TRBV21-1 has pseudogene status. There are 15 residues in the CDR3. Here the CDR3 reads CASSSRTGLTQPQHF. In DNA, the CDR3 is TGTGCCAGCAGCTCTCGGACAGGGTTGACTCAGCCCCAGCATTTT.

In DNA, the CDR3 is TGCGCCAGCAGAAATACCGGGACAGACTCCTACGAGCAGTACTTC. Its translation: CASRNTGTDSYEQYF. This rearrangement joins TRBV5-1 to TRBJ2-7, with 7 bases identical to TRBD1. V gave up 5 bases and J gave up 0 bases; unmatched junction bases: 8. The germline CDR1 and CDR2 sequences are SGHRS and YFSETQ. The length of the CDR3 is 15 residues.

Here the CDR3 reads CATSRDRTANQPQHF. CDR3 bases: TGTGCCACCAGCAGAGATCGGACAGCCAATCAGCCCCAGCATTTT. The rearrangement uses TRBV15 and TRBJ1-5; D is perhaps TRBD1 (6 bases). The ends were cut back, 0 bases at V and 3 bases at J, with 9 bases in the middle. The CDR3 extends over 15 amino acids. The germline gives CDR1 LNHNV, CDR2 YYDKDF (reference sequence). The full variable domain, in which reference TRBV15 and TRBJ1-5 provide the parts outside the CDR3, is DAMVIQNPRYQVTQFGKPVTLSCSQTLNHNVMYWYQQKSSQAPKLLFHYYDKDFNNEADTPDNFQSRRPNTSFCFLDIRSPGLGDTAMYLCATSRDRTANQPQHFGDGTRLSIL.

The chain links TRBV11-2 to TRBJ1-5; possibly TRBD1 for D (5 bases). CDR1 and CDR2 (germline): SGHAT, FQNNGV. The V end was cut by 5 bases, the J end by 4 bases, with 18 bases between. This CDR3 is 16 amino acids long. CDR3 bases: TGTGCCAGCAGCCCTTACCACAGGCCCATAAATCAGCCCCAGCATTTT. Its translation: CASSPYHRPINQPQHF.

In this sample, this clone turned up once. The genes are TRBV6-5 and TRBJ1-6; D is possibly TRBD1 (5 bases). CDR3 length: 14 amino acids. From germline, CDR1 is MNHEY and CDR2 SVGAGI. V was trimmed by 2 bases and J by 8 bases, leaving 10 bases between them. The chain's CDR3 is CASSYTRQYSPLHF. The CDR3 bases are TGTGCCAGCAGTTACACCAGACAGTATTCACCCCTCCACTTT.